A single sample is the source of the 12 T cell receptor beta chains below, sequenced in a study of Ad26.COV2.S vaccination and SARS-CoV-2 variants. Produced via immunoSEQ multiplex PCR; TCRdb's table is partial and in-frame only. The table has about 410,000 clones, 70% to 90% seen once. Treatment denoted: about 20 received Ad26.COV2.S at low or high dose, single or two shots; about 5 received placebo; per-sample allocation not given. It was on day 63 after the first vaccine or placebo injection that samples were taken. This material consisted of peripheral blood, taken in a trial of Ad26.COV2.S vaccine versus placebo. These TCRs come from a person aged 18-65 years who received the Ad26.COV2.S COVID-19 vaccine or a placebo.

CDR3 region: CASSSPGQLNTEAFF. In nucleotides, the CDR3 is TGCGCCAGCAGCTCCCCGGGACAGTTGAACACTGAAGCTTTCTTT. The genes are TRBV5-1 and TRBJ1-1; 7 nucleotides match TRBD1. CDR3 length equals 15 residues. Germline CDR1 and CDR2: SGHRS and YFSETQ. V lost 3 bases, J lost 0 bases, and 5 bases stayed unmatched. Variable domain in full (rest from reference TRBV5-1 and TRBJ1-1): KAGVTQTPRYLIKTRGQQVTLSCSPISGHRSVSWYQQTPGQGLQFLFEYFSETQRNKGNFPGRFSGRQFSNSRSEMNVSTLELGDSALYLCASSSPGQLNTEAFFGQGTRLTVV.

The chain is built from TRBV29-1 and TRBJ2-1, with D possibly matching TRBD2 (7 bases). With 7 bases removed from V and 9 bases from J, the gap between germline ends came to 16 bases. The germline V gene encodes CDR1 SQVTM and CDR2 ANQGSEA. The CDR3 has 12 amino acids. This chain's CDR3 is CSAREGGTEQFF. The CDR3 DNA reads TGCAGCGCGAGGGAGGGGGGAACTGAGCAGTTCTTC.

This clone was seen only a few times. This chain links TRBV5-1 with TRBJ1-2, with TRBD1 matching over 9 bases. The CDR3 covers 14 residues. The V gene end was trimmed by 3 bases and the J gene end by 8 bases; junction bases not matched to a gene: 8. Germline CDR1 reads SGHRS; CDR2 reads YFSETQ. CDR3 coding DNA: TGCGCCAGCAGCTCCGGACAGGGGTTGGGCGGCTACACCTTC. Its protein is CASSSGQGLGGYTF.

This chain links TRBV19 with TRBJ1-6; 9 bases are shared with TRBD1. The CDR3 has 14 residues. In germline, CDR1 is LNHDA, CDR2 SQIVND (reference sequence). J was trimmed by 9 bases and V by 5 bases; bases with no gene match: 5. This chain's CDR3 is CASSLTGGGSPLHF. The CDR3 DNA follows: TGTGCCAGTAGTCTGACAGGGGGGGGTTCACCCCTCCACTTT.

The chain employs TRBV19 and TRBJ1-1; D not certain. Between the trimmed V and J ends, which lost 3 bases and 0 bases, there was a span of 8 bases. Germline V gene data show CDR1 as LNHDA and CDR2 as SQIVND (reference sequence). The CDR3 is made up of 14 amino acids. This CDR3 reads CASSMAALNTEAFF. The CDR3 nucleotides are TGTGCCAGTAGTATGGCAGCCCTGAACACTGAAGCTTTCTTT.

The chain is built from TRBV18 and TRBJ1-2; D unresolved. V lost 2 bases and J 0 bases, leaving 4 bases between the germline ends. The CDR3 length is 13 residues. Germline V gives CDR1 KGHSH, CDR2 LQKENI. This chain's CDR3 is CASSPGANYGYTF. The CDR3 nucleotides read TGTGCCAGCTCACCAGGAGCTAACTATGGCTACACCTTC.

This clone was detected only a few times. This rearrangement joins TRBV28 to TRBJ1-3; no definite D call. The germline V gene has CDR1 MDHEN and CDR2 SYDVKM. The CDR3 totals 15 residues. The germline V and J ends were trimmed by 7 bases and 1 base, with 14 bases remaining between them. The CDR3 here is CASNPRRDSGNTIYF. For the CDR3, the DNA is TGTGCCAGCAACCCCCGGAGGGATTCTGGAAACACCATATATTTT. Based on the CDR3 plus reference TRBV28 and TRBJ1-3, the full variable domain is DVKVTQSSRYLVKRTGEKVFLECVQDMDHENMFWYRQDPGLGLRLIYFSYDVKMKEKGDIPEGYSVSREKKERFSLILESASTNQTSMYLCASNPRRDSGNTIYFGEGSWLTVV.

The gene calls are TRBV7-3 and TRBJ1-1; the D gene is possibly TRBD1 (5 bases). The length of the CDR3 is 13 residues. Trimming shortened V by 5 bases and J by 1 base, and 8 bases separated the two germline ends. Germline V gene lookup returns CDR1 SGHTA and CDR2 FQGTGA. The CDR3 protein is CASSVDRNTEAFF. The CDR3 DNA sequence: TGTGCCAGCAGCGTAGACAGGAACACTGAAGCTTTCTTT. Variable domain in full (rest from reference TRBV7-3 and TRBJ1-1): GAGVSQTPSNKVTEKGKYVELRCDPISGHTALYWYRQSLGQGPEFLIYFQGTGAADDSGLPNDRFFAVRPEGSVSTLKIQRTERGDSAVYLCASSVDRNTEAFFGQGTRLTVV.

The chain carries TRBV28 and TRBJ2-1, with 10 bases that match TRBD1. This CDR3 is built from 18 residues. CDR1 is MDHEN, CDR2 SYDVKM, per germline. V gave up 5 bases and J gave up 9 bases; unmatched junction bases: 19. The CDR3 spells CASSRYNRDRGWQGEQFF. The CDR3 nucleotides are TGTGCCAGCAGTCGTTATAACCGGGACAGGGGTTGGCAGGGTGAGCAGTTCTTC. Variable domain in full (rest from reference TRBV28 and TRBJ2-1): DVKVTQSSRYLVKRTGEKVFLECVQDMDHENMFWYRQDPGLGLRLIYFSYDVKMKEKGDIPEGYSVSREKKERFSLILESASTNQTSMYLCASSRYNRDRGWQGEQFFGPGTRLTVL.

The chain has TRBV2 and TRBJ1-1; perhaps TRBD1 as D (5 bases). Trimming removed 5 bases at V and 5 bases at J, with 15 bases between. Germline V gives CDR1 SNHLY, CDR2 FYNNEI. The CDR3 sequence is 14 residues long. CDR3 in DNA: TGTGCCAGCAGTCAACAGGTCGCGGTGACTGAAGCTTTCTTT. Amino acid sequence: CASSQQVAVTEAFF.

The chain is built from TRBV12-3 or TRBV12-4 and TRBJ2-1; D tentatively fits TRBD1 or TRBD2 (5 bases each). This CDR3 is built from 12 residues. With 3 bases removed from V and 12 bases from J, the gap between germline ends came to 12 bases. CDR3 nucleotide sequence: TGTGCCAGCAGTTTGACCGGGACCCGGCAGTTCTTC. This codes for CASSLTGTRQFF.

The V gene is TRBV15, the J gene TRBJ2-5; no definite D call. The CDR3 consists of 14 residues. Per germline, CDR1 LNHNV and CDR2 YYDKDF (reference sequence). V was cut by 0 bases and J by 5 bases, with 10 bases left in between. CDR3 in DNA: TGTGCCACCAGCAGAGATCGGGCTAGTGAGACCCAGTACTTC. Amino acids: CATSRDRASETQYF.